The next 21 T cell receptor beta chains were all read from a single sample in a study of Ad26.COV2.S vaccination and SARS-CoV-2 variants. Profiling relied on immunoSEQ multiplex PCR, and the TCRdb table lists in-frame clones only, not all of them. The sample lists roughly 420,000 clones, roughly 89% seen once, with about 2.5% in the top ten. The treatment was: around 19 received Ad26.COV2.S at low or high dose, single or two shots; 5 received placebo; per-sample allocation not given. Specimens were obtained on day 63 following the first vaccine or placebo injection. Sequencing used peripheral blood, obtained in a trial of Ad26.COV2.S vaccine versus placebo. Every receptor here comes from a person aged 18 to 59 who received the Ad26.COV2.S COVID-19 vaccine or a placebo.

The V and J genes are TRBV4-3 and TRBJ2-7; 8 nucleotides align to TRBD1. V was clipped by 4 bases and J by 4 bases; unmatched bases: 6. The V gene's germline CDR1 is LGHNA and CDR2 YSLEER. This CDR3 spans 14 amino acids. The CDR3 nucleotides read TGCGCCAGCAGCCTCCGGACAGGGACTTACGAGCAGTACTTC. This encodes CASSLRTGTYEQYF.

This clone was observed a few times. The rearrangement joins TRBV25-1 to TRBJ2-2; D unclear. Between the trimmed V and J ends, which lost 0 bases and 3 bases, there was a span of 5 bases. CDR3 length: 14 residues. Germline CDR1 reads MGHDK; CDR2 reads SYGVNS. This CDR3 reads CASSEYRDTGELFF. DNA of the CDR3: TGTGCCAGCAGTGAATATAGGGACACCGGGGAGCTGTTTTTT.

The chain joins TRBV3-1 (or the pseudogene TRBV3-2) to TRBJ2-5, with D perhaps given as TRBD1 or TRBD2 (5 bases each). V was cut by 3 bases and J by 5 bases, with 22 bases left in between. The CDR3 length is 17 residues. Germline values: CDR1 LGHDT, CDR2 YNNKEL (reference sequence). CDR3 DNA sequence: TGTGCCAGCAGCCAGCATCCGGGGCAGGGTCTAACGGAGACCCAGTACTTC. This translates into CASSQHPGQGLTETQYF.

The chain uses TRBV11-2 and TRBJ1-1; D not certain. Trimming cost V 1 base and J 5 bases, with 8 bases left between them. The CDR3 contains 13 residues. The germline CDR1 and CDR2 sequences are SGHAT and FQNNGV. The CDR3 DNA reads TGTGCCAGCAGCTTAGTTATTCGGACTGAAGCTTTCTTT. Translating it yields CASSLVIRTEAFF.

V gene TRBV5-1 combines with J gene TRBJ2-7; 8 bases agree with TRBD1. The V and J ends lost 3 bases and 5 bases, in that order; junction bases with no gene match: 7. CDR1 is SGHRS, CDR2 YFSETQ, per germline. CDR3 length: 14 amino acids. The CDR3 bases are TGCGCCAGCAGCTGGACAGGGCGTTTGGACGAGCAGTACTTC. Residues: CASSWTGRLDEQYF.

V gene TRBV25-1 combines with J gene TRBJ1-2, with TRBD1 identical over 9 bases. Germline CDR1 reads MGHDK; CDR2 reads SYGVNS. The CDR3 spans 18 residues. V was clipped by 1 base and J by 8 bases; unmatched bases: 17. CDR3 in DNA: TGTGCCAGCAGTGAATCACGAAGACAGGGGGTAAAAAGGAGAGGCTACACCTTC. Translation gives CASSESRRQGVKRRGYTF.

The J gene is TRBJ2-1, the V gene TRBV15, with a weak D call TRBD1 (5 bases). Germline CDR1 and CDR2: LNHNV and YYDKDF (reference sequence). The V and J ends lost 5 bases and 9 bases respectively, with 11 bases between them. The CDR3 runs 12 residues. As DNA, the CDR3 is TGTGCCACCAGCCGGATAGGGGTTGAGCAGTTCTTC. It codes for CATSRIGVEQFF.

The chain links TRBV30 to TRBJ2-5, with 9 bases that match TRBD2. The V and J ends lost 3 bases and 5 bases, in that order; junction bases with no gene match: 10. This CDR3 region has 15 residues. The germline CDR1 and CDR2 sequences are GTSNPN and SVGIG (reference sequence). The CDR3 loop reads CAWSDAGGLLETQYF. The CDR3 nucleotides read TGTGCCTGGAGCGACGCGGGGGGGCTTTTGGAGACCCAGTACTTC.

CDR3 sequence reads: CASSQDRALNEKLFF. CDR3 DNA: TGCGCCAGCAGCCAAGACAGGGCCCTTAATGAAAAACTGTTTTTT. J is TRBJ1-4 and V is TRBV4-1; weak D call: TRBD1 (5 bases). The ends were cut back, 0 bases at V and 4 bases at J, with 9 bases in the middle. The CDR3 is 15 residues long. Per germline, CDR1 MGHRA and CDR2 YSYEKL.

The chain is built from TRBV20-1 and TRBJ1-5, with unresolved D. V lost 3 bases to trimming and J lost 11 bases, with 14 bases between them. Looked up from germline, CDR1 is DFQATT and CDR2 is SNEGSKA (reference sequence). The CDR3 covers 12 residues. The CDR3 spells CSASGISQAQHF. For the CDR3, the DNA is TGCAGTGCTAGTGGGATCTCCCAGGCCCAGCATTTT.

This clone was seen a single time. This sequence joins TRBV19 and TRBJ2-1; a possible D gene is TRBD1 (5 bases). With 8 bases removed from V and 2 bases from J, the gap between germline ends came to 10 bases. The CDR3 has 13 amino acids. Germline V CDR1 and CDR2: LNHDA, SQIVND (reference sequence). CDR3 DNA sequence: TGTGCCAGTCTAGACAGTCCCTACAATGAGCAGTTCTTC. Translation: CASLDSPYNEQFF. Full variable domain (outside the CDR3, taken from reference TRBV19 and TRBJ2-1): DGGITQSPKYLFRKEGQNVTLSCEQNLNHDAMYWYRQDPGQGLRLIYYSQIVNDFQKGDIAEGYSVSREKKESFPLTVTSAQKNPTAFYLCASLDSPYNEQFFGPGTRLTVL.

The sample holds one count of this clone. The chain has TRBV9 and TRBJ2-1, with D perhaps TRBD2 (5 bases). The V gene lost 0 bases and the J gene lost 8 bases, with 9 bases spanning the gap. The CDR3 runs to 13 residues. In germline, CDR1 is SGDLS, CDR2 YYNGEE. The CDR3 loop reads CASSVVLADEQFF. CDR3 bases: TGTGCCAGCAGCGTAGTTCTAGCCGATGAGCAGTTCTTC.

This clone is a singleton in its sample. The chain combines TRBV6-6 with TRBJ2-1; 9 bases are a match to TRBD2. Germline CDR1 and CDR2: MNHNY and SVGAGI (reference sequence). The CDR3 runs 14 residues. J was trimmed by 6 bases and V by 5 bases; bases with no gene match: 5. The CDR3, as DNA: TGTGCCAGCAGTGTTGTACTAGCGGGCAATGAGCAGTTCTTC. Protein sequence: CASSVVLAGNEQFF.

V gene TRBV7-3 combines with J gene TRBJ2-1, with D uncertain. Per germline, CDR1 SGHTA and CDR2 FQGTGA. Trimming removed 1 base at V and 3 bases at J, with 10 bases between. The CDR3 covers 15 residues. This chain's CDR3 is CASSLRSGSYNEQFF. The CDR3 nucleotides are TGTGCCAGCAGCTTAAGAAGTGGCAGCTACAATGAGCAGTTCTTC.

V is TRBV5-1 and J is TRBJ1-2; D gene unclear. With 1 base removed from V and 4 bases from J, the gap between germline ends came to 14 bases. In germline, CDR1 is SGHRS, CDR2 YFSETQ. The CDR3 length is 15 residues. CDR3 coding DNA: TGCGCCAGCAGCTTGATGACCGGATTCGGCTATGGCTACACCTTC. This gives the protein CASSLMTGFGYGYTF.

The chain has TRBV6-5 and TRBJ1-1; D is possibly TRBD1 (6 bases). Germline V gene data show CDR1 as MNHEY and CDR2 as SVGAGI. The V and J ends lost 2 bases and 11 bases respectively, with 15 bases between them. CDR3 length: 13 amino acids. Here the CDR3 reads CASSYEGWQGAFF. CDR3 nucleotide sequence: TGTGCCAGCAGTTACGAGGGCTGGCAGGGGGCTTTCTTT.

The V and J genes are TRBV19 and TRBJ2-1, with D tentatively TRBD1 (5 bases). Trimming removed 0 bases at V and 8 bases at J, with 11 bases between. The CDR3 is made up of 14 amino acids. Germline V gene lookup returns CDR1 LNHDA and CDR2 SQIVND (reference sequence). In nucleotides, the CDR3 is TGTGCCAGTAGTATAGAACCAGGGAACGATGAGCAGTTCTTC. Translation gives CASSIEPGNDEQFF.

The chain has TRBV12-3 or TRBV12-4 and TRBJ2-3, with D maybe TRBD2 (6 bases). Trimming took 8 bases from V and 6 from J, leaving 15 bases between them. The CDR3 is made up of 13 amino acids. As DNA, the CDR3 is TGTGCCAGCCATCCGGGAGTAACGGATACGCAGTATTTT. Amino acids: CASHPGVTDTQYF.

In regard to this clone: The sample carries other DNA sequences with the same CDR3. The chain recombines TRBV27 with TRBJ2-2, with 8 bases aligning to TRBD2. J gave up 3 bases and V 11 bases, and 20 bases lay outside the gene matches. Germline V lookup: CDR1 MNHEY, CDR2 SMNVEV (reference sequence). The CDR3 covers 18 residues. The DNA for the CDR3 is TGTGCCCGCGGGCGGGGGGTCGGAGGGGAGGGTCACACCGGGGAGCTGTTTTTT. Translating gives CARGRGVGGEGHTGELFF.

The chain carries TRBV4-1 and TRBJ1-1; D ambiguous. V lost 0 bases and J 4 bases, leaving 18 bases between the germline ends. The CDR3 extends over 17 amino acids. The V gene's germline CDR1 is MGHRA and CDR2 YSYEKL. CDR3 coding DNA: TGCGCCAGCAGCCAAGAAAGGGCGACAAATCGAAGCACTGAAGCTTTCTTT. Amino acid sequence: CASSQERATNRSTEAFF.

Note on this clone: In the same sample, other DNA sequences code for this CDR3. This chain links TRBV24-1 with TRBJ2-5, with D tentatively TRBD1 (5 bases). With 2 bases removed from V and 5 bases from J, the gap between germline ends came to 5 bases. In germline, CDR1 is KGHDR, CDR2 SFDVKD. CDR3 length equals 12 residues. CDR3 bases: TGTGCCACCAGTGATTCAGGGGAGACCCAGTACTTC. Protein: CATSDSGETQYF.